The rows below give T cell receptor beta chains drawn from one sample of a study of human T cells and chemical hapten exposure. TCRdb reanalysed the RACE reads using MiXCR and keeps one entry per CDR3 protein. The profile shows just under 65,000 distinct CDR3 sequences, 8% to 13% of them singletons. The source material was whole blood, sampled in connection with sensitization to the hapten diphenylcyclopropenone (DPC). All receptors come from a woman younger than 45 with alopecia areata. Some clones in this sample may be carry-over from other donors' samples. Both conserved end residues are part of each CDR3. A D gene is named only where the DNA matches it firmly. Rows may omit the clone size; those that give it use once, few, many or a size class.

V	D	length	J	size	DNA	CDR3
TRBV4-1	.	15	TRBJ1-1	many	TGCGCCAGCAGCCAAGGGAAGGGGCCGAACACTGAAGCTTTCTTT	CASSQGKGPNTEAFF
TRBV7-2	TRBD1	14	TRBJ1-1	.	TGTGCCAGCAGCTTATTCAGGGGGGACACTGAAGCTTTCTTT	CASSLFRGDTEAFF
TRBV7-2	TRBD2	14	TRBJ2-1	.	TGTGCCAGCAGCCAGCGGGAGGGCCCCGGTGAGCAGTTCTTC	CASSQREGPGEQFF
TRBV11-3	.	11	TRBJ2-7	few	TGTGCCAGCAGCTTACGTTACGAGCAGTACTTC	CASSLRYEQYF
TRBV29-1	.	12	TRBJ1-1	.	TGCAGCGTTGACTCTCGGAACACTGAAGCTTTCTTT	CSVDSRNTEAFF
TRBV4-2	TRBD2	16	TRBJ2-7	.	TGTGCCAGCAGCAAGACCGGGACTAGCGGGAGTGCCGAGCAGTACTTC	CASSKTGTSGSAEQYF
TRBV30	.	13	TRBJ1-5	few	TGTGCCTGGAGTGTACAGGCAAATCAGCCCCAGCATTTT	CAWSVQANQPQHF
TRBV5-1	.	12	TRBJ2-7	many	TGCGCCAGCAGCTCCCAATCCTACGAGCAGTACTTC	CASSSQSYEQYF
TRBV7-7	TRBD1	15	TRBJ2-1	.	TGTGCTAGCAGCTTAGACGGGACAGGGGTAGGTGAGCAGTTCTTC	CASSLDGTGVGEQFF
TRBV5-1	.	15	TRBJ1-4	many	TGCGCCAGCAGCTTGGCGGCAGGATCCGGAGAAAAACTGTTTTTT	CASSLAAGSGEKLFF
TRBV11-2	.	16	TRBJ2-2	many	TGTGCCAGCAGCTTCTCGGGACTCCCCAACACCGGGGAGCTGTTTTTT	CASSFSGLPNTGELFF
TRBV11-2	.	13	TRBJ2-3	many	TGTGCCAGCAGCCCCCACTATGCAGATACGCAGTATTTT	CASSPHYADTQYF
TRBV10-3	.	14	TRBJ1-1	many	TGTGCCATCAGTGTGGACAATCTCGGCACTGAAGCTTTCTTT	CAISVDNLGTEAFF
TRBV28	.	11	TRBJ2-7	.	TGTGCCAGCAGCACCTACTACGAGCAGTACTTC	CASSTYYEQYF
TRBV29-1	.	13	TRBJ2-2	many	TGCAGCGGAGCTCGGCAGACTACAGGGGAGCTGTTTTTT	CSGARQTTGELFF
TRBV18	.	16	TRBJ2-1	.	TGTGCCAGCTCACCACTCGGCCCCCCCTCCCTCAATGAGCAGTTCTTC	CASSPLGPPSLNEQFF
TRBV12-3/TRBV12-4	.	15	TRBJ1-1	few	TGTGCCAGCAGTTCCCGTCGGGGGGTTGACACTGAAGCTTTCTTT	CASSSRRGVDTEAFF
TRBV5-8	.	14	TRBJ1-5	many	TGTGCCAGCAGCTTGCCCCCCAGCAATCAGCCCCAGCATTTT	CASSLPPSNQPQHF
TRBV6-1	TRBD1	14	TRBJ2-3	.	TGTGCCAGCAATTCCGGGACAGGGACAGATACGCAGTATTTT	CASNSGTGTDTQYF
TRBV20-1	TRBD1	13	TRBJ2-7	.	TGCAGTGCCGAAGGACAGGGAGTGTACGAGCAGTACTTC	CSAEGQGVYEQYF
TRBV6-2/TRBV6-3	.	13	TRBJ2-7	few	TGTGCCAGCAGTTACACGGTCCTAGCATCGCAGTACTTC	CASSYTVLASQYF
TRBV7-9	TRBD1	15	TRBJ2-2	.	TGTGCCAGCAGAGAGAGGGACAGGCCCATCAGGGAGCTGTTTTTT	CASRERDRPIRELFF
TRBV20-1	.	17	TRBJ1-1	few	TGCAGTGCTAGAACCCTAATGGGCGCCAGGGGAAAAAGTGAAGCTTTCTTT	CSARTLMGARGKSEAFF
TRBV12-3/TRBV12-4	.	17	TRBJ2-1	few	TGTGCCAGCAGTTTTTGGCTAGCGCCGAGCTCCTACAATGAGCAGTTCTTC	CASSFWLAPSSYNEQFF
TRBV20-1	.	14	TRBJ1-3	many	TGCAGTGCCCCAGGGACTTCCTCTGGAAACACCATATATTTT	CSAPGTSSGNTIYF
TRBV12-3/TRBV12-4	.	15	TRBJ1-4	many	TGTGCCAGCAGTTTTGGCAGCGTAGTGGGCGAAAAACTGTTTTTT	CASSFGSVVGEKLFF
TRBV28	TRBD1	14	TRBJ1-2	.	TGTGCCAGCAGTTTGGGGACAGGGACGAAGGGCTACACCTTC	CASSLGTGTKGYTF
TRBV7-2	TRBD1	17	TRBJ2-3	once	TGTGCCAGCAGCTTGCTGGACAGGGGGAGGGATCCAGATACGCAGTATTTT	CASSLLDRGRDPDTQYF
TRBV6-5	.	17	TRBJ1-6	.	TGTGCCAGCAGTTACTCGAAGAATCCGGTGGCAAATCCACCCCTCCACTTT	CASSYSKNPVANPPLHF
TRBV18	TRBD1	15	TRBJ2-7	.	TGTGCCAGCTCACGGAACTCGGGACAGGGATACGAGCAGTACTTC	CASSRNSGQGYEQYF
TRBV29-1	.	12	TRBJ2-7	.	TGCAGCGTTGCGACTACCTCCTACGAGCAGTACTTC	CSVATTSYEQYF
TRBV11-1	.	14	TRBJ2-5	many	TGTGCCAGCAGCCCCGCCGGGATTGAAAGGGCCCAGTACTTC	CASSPAGIERAQYF
TRBV6-6	.	13	TRBJ2-3	many	TGTGCCAGCCGGAGGGGAGACACAGATACGCAGTATTTT	CASRRGDTDTQYF
TRBV20-1	.	12	TRBJ2-3	.	TGCAGGGTATCGGAGGGGACAGATACGCAGTATTTT	CRVSEGTDTQYF
TRBV6-6	.	13	TRBJ2-3	many	TGTGCCAGCAGTTACCCGCACACAGATACGCAGTATTTT	CASSYPHTDTQYF
TRBV20-1	TRBD2	19	TRBJ2-1	many	TGCAGTGCTAGAGTTCCTTTGGGCCGAGCGGGAGGACCCTACAATGAGCAGTTCTTC	CSARVPLGRAGGPYNEQFF
TRBV7-9	.	14	TRBJ2-5	many	TGTGCCAGCAGCTTAGTGGACACACAAGAGACCCAGTACTTC	CASSLVDTQETQYF
TRBV4-3	.	15	TRBJ1-6	many	TGCGCCAGCAGCCAAGATTCGGGTTTCGGATCACCCCTCCACTTT	CASSQDSGFGSPLHF
TRBV18	.	17	TRBJ2-3	.	TGTGCCAGCTCACCAAAAAGGACATCAAATAGCACAGATACGCAGTATTTT	CASSPKRTSNSTDTQYF
TRBV5-1	.	15	TRBJ1-5	many	TGCGCCAGCAGCTTGGAAGGACAGATCTATCAGCCCCAGCATTTT	CASSLEGQIYQPQHF
TRBV29-1	TRBD2	17	TRBJ2-1	few	TGCAGCGTTCTTCCCCGACTAGCGGGAGGGCCTATCCATGAGCAGTTCTTC	CSVLPRLAGGPIHEQFF
TRBV12-3/TRBV12-4	.	14	TRBJ2-3	.	TGTGCCAGCAGTTTCGGAAGGGGCACAGATACGCAGTATTTT	CASSFGRGTDTQYF
TRBV7-9	TRBD2	14	TRBJ2-1	.	TGTGCCAGCAGCCGAGCGGGAGGACCCAATGAGCAGTTCTTC	CASSRAGGPNEQFF
TRBV29-1	TRBD1	13	TRBJ1-2	few	TGCAGCGTTGAACAGGGGGCCAACTATGGCTACACCTTC	CSVEQGANYGYTF
TRBV29-1	TRBD2	12	TRBJ2-7	few	TGCAGCGTTACTAGCGGCCCCTACGAGCAGTACTTC	CSVTSGPYEQYF
TRBV6-1	.	13	TRBJ1-2	many	TGTGCCAGCAGTGCCGGGGGAAACTATGGCTACACCTTC	CASSAGGNYGYTF
TRBV19	.	15	TRBJ1-6	many	TGTGCCAGTAGTATAAGGATAGGGTATAATTCACCCCTCCACTTT	CASSIRIGYNSPLHF
TRBV4-3	.	15	TRBJ2-1	few	TGCGCCAGCAGCCAAGACAGGGGCCCCGAGGATGAGCAGTTCTTC	CASSQDRGPEDEQFF
TRBV6-1	TRBD1	17	TRBJ2-1	few	TGTGCCAGCAGTGACCGACGGACAGGCGGCTTATACAATGAGCAGTTCTTC	CASSDRRTGGLYNEQFF
TRBV10-1	TRBD1	13	TRBJ1-2	many	TGCGCCAGCAGTCAGGGGGATGGCTATGGCTACACCTTC	CASSQGDGYGYTF
TRBV11-2	.	13	TRBJ1-1	.	TGTGCCAGCAGCCCGCATATGGGGGGGGCAGCTTTCTTT	CASSPHMGGAAFF
TRBV7-2	.	17	TRBJ1-5	many	TGTGCCAGCAGCTCCGAGTTCGGGGGGGCGAGGGATCAGCCCCAGCATTTT	CASSSEFGGARDQPQHF
TRBV29-1	.	11	TRBJ1-1	many	TGCAGCGTGAGACCTCAGGAGTCCGCTTTCTTT	CSVRPQESAFF
TRBV9	.	15	TRBJ2-7	many	TGTGCCAGCAGCGGGGATGGTAGCGCCTCCTACGAGCAGTACTTC	CASSGDGSASYEQYF
TRBV7-8	TRBD1	14	TRBJ1-5	.	TGTGCCAGCAGCCGTGACAGGGGGCGGCAGCCCCAGCATTTT	CASSRDRGRQPQHF